This TCR beta chain came from a study of glioma-infiltrating T cells. General study points: Very few CDR3 sequences were shared between tissue and blood.

TCR alpha and beta CDR3 regions were amplified from RNA using iRepertoire nested multiplex PCR. TCRdb re-called the multiplex PCR reads with MiXCR, one entry per CDR3 protein. The sample consists of more than 90,000 distinct CDR3 sequences, approximately 40% of them appearing once. There are many counts of this clonotype. Its antigen is as yet unknown. Between the trimmed V and J ends, which lost 9 bases and 3 bases, there was a span of 15 bases. The CDR3 extends over 13 amino acids. The germline gives CDR1 WNHNN, CDR2 SYGVQD (reference sequence). Sequencing was performed on glioma tissue, nonneoplastic brain tissue, or PBMCs (not recorded which). The rearrangement uses TRBV10-1 and TRBJ2-7; possibly TRBD1 or TRBD2 for D (6 bases each). This receptor was obtained from a human donor with low-grade glioma or glioblastoma, undergoing nonglioma brain surgery, or in good health (not recorded which). The CDR3 DNA reads TGCGCCAGTGCGGGACAACTTGGCTACGAGCAGTACTTC. Protein: CASAGQLGYEQYF.